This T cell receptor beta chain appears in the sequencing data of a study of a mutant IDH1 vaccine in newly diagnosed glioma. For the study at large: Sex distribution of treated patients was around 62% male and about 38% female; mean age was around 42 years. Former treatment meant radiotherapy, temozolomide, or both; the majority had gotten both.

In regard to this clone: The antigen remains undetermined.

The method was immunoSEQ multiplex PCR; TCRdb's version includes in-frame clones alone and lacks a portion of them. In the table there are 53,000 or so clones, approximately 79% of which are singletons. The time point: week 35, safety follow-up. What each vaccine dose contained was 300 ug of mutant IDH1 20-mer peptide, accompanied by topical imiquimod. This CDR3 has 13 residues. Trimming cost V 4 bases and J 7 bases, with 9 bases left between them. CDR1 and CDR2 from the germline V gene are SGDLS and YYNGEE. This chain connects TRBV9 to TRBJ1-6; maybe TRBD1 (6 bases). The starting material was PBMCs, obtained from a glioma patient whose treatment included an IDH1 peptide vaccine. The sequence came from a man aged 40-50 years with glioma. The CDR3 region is CASSPQGNSPLHF. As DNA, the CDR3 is TGTGCCAGCAGCCCCCAGGGGAATTCACCCCTCCACTTT.